The clone carrying this T cell receptor beta chain was detected a few times. Its cognate antigen is unknown. The CDR3 spans 15 residues. The trim removed 3 bases at V and 8 bases at J, leaving 9 bases unmatched. The germline V gene encodes CDR1 SGHRS and CDR2 YFSETQ. The data belong to a study of post-analysis software for immune sequencing data. Broader study findings: A significant reduction in normalized Chao1 diversity was observed in multiple sclerosis patients versus controls. Patients showed TRBV5-6, TRBV5-1 and TRBV20-1 among five TRBV segments more frequent than in controls.

Prepared TCR beta cDNA libraries contained unique molecular identifiers. Around 500,000 cDNA molecules came from about 1 to 10 million T cells. One entry per CDR3 protein, called by TCRdb with MiXCR from the PCR reads. Among about 800,000 distinct CDR3 sequences listed, roughly 30% were seen once. This receptor was identified in a girl aged 10-17 years with multiple sclerosis. The chain couples TRBV5-1 to TRBJ2-1, with 9 bases aligning to TRBD1. Sequencing input: blood. Here the CDR3 DNA reads TGCGCCAGCAGCTCGGGACAGGGAGGAGGGGATGAGCAGTTCTTC. Its translation: CASSSGQGGGDEQFF.